This is a list of T cell receptor beta chains from one sample in a study of molecular identifiers for immune sequencing clone quantification. From the PCR reads, TCRdb called clonotypes with MiXCR, one entry per CDR3 protein. Of some 66,000 distinct CDR3 sequences listed, about a fifth are singletons. What was sequenced was naive CD8+ T cells from blood, with Jurkat cell RNA spiked in. The receptors were sampled from a human donor in good health. Some libraries in this study had Jurkat cell RNA spiked in. The CDR3 runs from the conserved cysteine through the conserved F or W. The order of the fields is V gene, clone size, D gene, J gene, CDR3 DNA, CDR3 protein. D genes are given only for firm matches. Size tells how often a clone was seen (once, few, many) or the class of an expanded clone, and some rows leave it out.

V: TRBV6-7; size: NA; D: TRBD2; J: TRBJ2-1; DNA: TGTGCCAGCGGAAAACCGGGACTACCCATGGCCTACAATGAGCAGTTCTTC; CDR3: CASGKPGLPMAYNEQFF
V: TRBV6-2/TRBV6-3; size: many; D: NA; J: TRBJ1-5; DNA: TGTGCCAGCAGTTATTCGTACCAGCCCCAGCATTTT; CDR3: CASSYSYQPQHF
V: TRBV27; size: many; D: NA; J: TRBJ2-3; DNA: TGTGCCAGCAGTTTGGGACTCCTCACAGATACGCAGTATTTT; CDR3: CASSLGLLTDTQYF
V: TRBV5-1; size: few; D: NA; J: TRBJ2-7; DNA: TGCGCCAGCAGCTTAAGTCGGGACACTCCCTCCTACGAGCAGTACTTC; CDR3: CASSLSRDTPSYEQYF
V: TRBV12-5; size: many; D: TRBD1; J: TRBJ2-2; DNA: TGTGCTAGTGGTATCGGACAGGGGGCGCGCACCGGGGAGCTGTTTTTT; CDR3: CASGIGQGARTGELFF
V: TRBV4-1; size: few; D: NA; J: TRBJ2-7; DNA: TGCGCCAGCAGCCAAGGGATGTCCTACGAGCAGTACTTC; CDR3: CASSQGMSYEQYF
V: TRBV6-1; size: many; D: NA; J: TRBJ1-3; DNA: TGTGCCAGCAGTGAACTGGGGGGGACTGGAAACACCATATATTTT; CDR3: CASSELGGTGNTIYF
V: TRBV6-8; size: many; D: NA; J: TRBJ1-1; DNA: TGTGCCAGCAGTTACTTCCCGGGGGGCACTGAAGCTTTCTTT; CDR3: CASSYFPGGTEAFF
V: TRBV6-5; size: many; D: NA; J: TRBJ2-6; DNA: TGTGCCAGCAGTCCCCTCCCCCTGTCTGGGGCCAACGTCCTGACTTTC; CDR3: CASSPLPLSGANVLTF
V: TRBV11-2; size: few; D: NA; J: TRBJ2-2; DNA: TGTGCCAGCAGCCGCCGGACGGGGGCTAATCAGGAGCTGTTTTTT; CDR3: CASSRRTGANQELFF
V: TRBV6-6; size: many; D: NA; J: TRBJ2-7; DNA: TGTGCCAGCGGGAGCTACGAGCAGTACTTC; CDR3: CASGSYEQYF
V: TRBV6-5; size: many; D: NA; J: TRBJ1-5; DNA: TGTGCCAGCAGTCCTGGTGGACCATCACAGCCCCAGCATTTT; CDR3: CASSPGGPSQPQHF
V: TRBV27; size: many; D: TRBD1; J: TRBJ1-1; DNA: TGTGCCAGCGCCCCTTCCCAAGGGGAGGGGGCCACTGAAGCTTTCTTT; CDR3: CASAPSQGEGATEAFF
V: TRBV20-1; size: few; D: NA; J: TRBJ2-1; DNA: TGCAGTGCTAGACTTCCAAACTCCTACAATGAGCAGTTCTTC; CDR3: CSARLPNSYNEQFF
V: TRBV11-2; size: many; D: NA; J: TRBJ1-1; DNA: TGTGCCAGCAGCTTATCTTTTACTGAAGCTTTCTTT; CDR3: CASSLSFTEAFF
V: TRBV18; size: NA; D: NA; J: TRBJ2-1; DNA: TGTGCCAGCTCACCAAATAATGAGCAGTTCTTC; CDR3: CASSPNNEQFF
V: TRBV20-1; size: NA; D: TRBD2; J: TRBJ2-1; DNA: TGCAGTGCTAGGACCGGCGGGAGGGCCAATGAGCAGTTCTTC; CDR3: CSARTGGRANEQFF
V: TRBV20-1; size: NA; D: NA; J: TRBJ2-2; DNA: TGCAGTGCTAGAGATATCACTACGAACACCGGGGAGCTGTTTTTT; CDR3: CSARDITTNTGELFF
V: TRBV11-2; size: many; D: NA; J: TRBJ2-6; DNA: TGTGCCAGCAGCTTAGCCGGGGCGTCTGGGGCCAACGTCCTGACTTTC; CDR3: CASSLAGASGANVLTF
V: TRBV5-4; size: few; D: NA; J: TRBJ2-3; DNA: TGTGCCAGCAGCTCGAACTTCCCAGATACGCAGTATTTT; CDR3: CASSSNFPDTQYF
V: TRBV7-9; size: many; D: NA; J: TRBJ2-3; DNA: TGTGCCAGCAGCTTACCTGTTACAGATACGCAGTATTTT; CDR3: CASSLPVTDTQYF
V: TRBV30; size: many; D: TRBD1; J: TRBJ2-7; DNA: TGTGCCTGGAGTGAAGGGACAGCTTCGCGGTGCGAGCAGTACTTC; CDR3: CAWSEGTASRCEQYF
V: TRBV7-9; size: many; D: TRBD1; J: TRBJ1-1; DNA: TGTGCCAGCAGCTCGGACCTGACAGGGTACACTGAAGCTTTCTTT; CDR3: CASSSDLTGYTEAFF
V: TRBV3-1; size: many; D: NA; J: TRBJ2-7; DNA: TGTGCCAGCAGCCCTAACCCGTTAAGGCATCTCTCCTACGAGCAGTACTTC; CDR3: CASSPNPLRHLSYEQYF
V: TRBV6-2/TRBV6-3; size: many; D: TRBD2; J: TRBJ2-1; DNA: TGTGCCAGCAGTTACTCGAGCCTAGCGGGAAACAATGAGCAGTTCTTC; CDR3: CASSYSSLAGNNEQFF
V: TRBV5-5; size: NA; D: TRBD1; J: TRBJ2-7; DNA: TGTGCCAGCAGCGCCGGGACAGTTGTGTACGAGCAGTACTTC; CDR3: CASSAGTVVYEQYF
V: TRBV4-1; size: many; D: NA; J: TRBJ1-3; DNA: TGCGCCAGCAGCCAAAACTCTCTGGTGGGTTTGTCTGGAAACACCATATATTTT; CDR3: CASSQNSLVGLSGNTIYF
V: TRBV5-3; size: NA; D: NA; J: TRBJ1-1; DNA: TGTGCCAGCAGCTTGGGCGGGGAGTGGAGCACTGAAGCTTTCTTT; CDR3: CASSLGGEWSTEAFF
V: TRBV27; size: NA; D: TRBD2; J: TRBJ2-3; DNA: TGTGCCAGCAGTTCTTCTAGCGGAGAGTGGGGAGATACGCAGTATTTT; CDR3: CASSSSSGEWGDTQYF
V: TRBV7-8; size: many; D: NA; J: TRBJ2-7; DNA: TGTGCCAGCAGCTCCGGTCAGGTTTACGAGCAGTACTTC; CDR3: CASSSGQVYEQYF
V: TRBV7-9; size: many; D: NA; J: TRBJ2-3; DNA: TGTGCCAGCAGCCTCGGACGGGCCGGGGTCACAGATACGCAGTATTTT; CDR3: CASSLGRAGVTDTQYF
V: TRBV6-2/TRBV6-3; size: many; D: NA; J: TRBJ2-2; DNA: TGTGCCAGCAGCACTGGACCCGGCCTAGCGAGTACCGGGGAGCTGTTTTTT; CDR3: CASSTGPGLASTGELFF
V: TRBV7-9; size: few; D: NA; J: TRBJ1-2; DNA: TGTGCCAGCAGGCTTAGTCCAGAGGGCTACACCTTC; CDR3: CASRLSPEGYTF
V: TRBV7-9; size: many; D: NA; J: TRBJ2-7; DNA: TGTGCCAGCAGCTTAGTCCCAGGGCGGGAGCAGTACTTC; CDR3: CASSLVPGREQYF
V: TRBV7-9; size: many; D: NA; J: TRBJ1-3; DNA: TGTGCCAGCAGCCCCCCTTTTGGGACATCGGTGGGAAACACCATATATTTT; CDR3: CASSPPFGTSVGNTIYF
V: TRBV29-1; size: many; D: TRBD2; J: TRBJ2-7; DNA: TGCAGCGTTGGTGGGACTAGCGGGAGACGGTACGAGCAGTACTTC; CDR3: CSVGGTSGRRYEQYF
V: TRBV4-3; size: many; D: NA; J: TRBJ2-1; DNA: TGCGCCAGCAGCCAGGCTAGCGAGGTGAGAGACAATGAGCAGTTCTTC; CDR3: CASSQASEVRDNEQFF
V: TRBV5-6; size: NA; D: NA; J: TRBJ1-2; DNA: TGTGCCAGCAGCCCCCCCTCGGTTCAGCGAGCTGGCTACACCTTC; CDR3: CASSPPSVQRAGYTF
V: TRBV29-1; size: many; D: TRBD1; J: TRBJ2-7; DNA: TGCAGCGTTGGACGGGGACAGGGGACCTACGAGCAGTACTTC; CDR3: CSVGRGQGTYEQYF
V: TRBV21-1; size: many; D: NA; J: TRBJ2-3; DNA: TGTGCCAGCAGCAAAGCAGGGACAGGCAGCACAGATACGCAGTATTTT; CDR3: CASSKAGTGSTDTQYF
V: TRBV9; size: few; D: NA; J: TRBJ2-5; DNA: TGTGCCAGCAGCGTCGGGCTAGCGACTAAAGAGACCCAGTACTTC; CDR3: CASSVGLATKETQYF
V: TRBV5-4; size: many; D: NA; J: TRBJ2-7; DNA: TGTGCCAGCAGCATTGGGGTAAACGAGCAGTACTTC; CDR3: CASSIGVNEQYF